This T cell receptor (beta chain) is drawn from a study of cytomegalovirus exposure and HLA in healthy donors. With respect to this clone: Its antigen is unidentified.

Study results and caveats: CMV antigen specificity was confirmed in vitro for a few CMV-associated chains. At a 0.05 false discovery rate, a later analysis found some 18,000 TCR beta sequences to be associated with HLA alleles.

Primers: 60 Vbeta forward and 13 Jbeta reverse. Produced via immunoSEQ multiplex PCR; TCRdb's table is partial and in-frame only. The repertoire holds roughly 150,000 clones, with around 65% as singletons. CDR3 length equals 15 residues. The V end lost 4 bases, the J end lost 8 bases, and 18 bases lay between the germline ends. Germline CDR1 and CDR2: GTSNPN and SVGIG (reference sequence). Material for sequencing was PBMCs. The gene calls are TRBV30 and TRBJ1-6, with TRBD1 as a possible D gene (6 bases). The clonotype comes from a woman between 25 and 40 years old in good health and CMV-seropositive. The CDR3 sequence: CAWISGRDKYSPLHF. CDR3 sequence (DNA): TGTGCCTGGATCTCCGGACGGGACAAATATTCACCCCTCCACTTT.